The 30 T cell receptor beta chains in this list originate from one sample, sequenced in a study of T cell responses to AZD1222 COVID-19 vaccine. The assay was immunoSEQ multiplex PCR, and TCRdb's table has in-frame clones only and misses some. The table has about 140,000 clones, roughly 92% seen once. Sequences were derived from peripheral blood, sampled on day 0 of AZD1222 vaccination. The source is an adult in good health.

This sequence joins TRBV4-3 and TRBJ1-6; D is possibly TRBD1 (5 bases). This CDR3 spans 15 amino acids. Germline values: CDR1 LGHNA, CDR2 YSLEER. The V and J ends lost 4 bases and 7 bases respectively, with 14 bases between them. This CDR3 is CASSRERDLNSPLHF. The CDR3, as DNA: TGCGCCAGCAGCCGAGAAAGGGACTTAAATTCACCCCTCCACTTT.

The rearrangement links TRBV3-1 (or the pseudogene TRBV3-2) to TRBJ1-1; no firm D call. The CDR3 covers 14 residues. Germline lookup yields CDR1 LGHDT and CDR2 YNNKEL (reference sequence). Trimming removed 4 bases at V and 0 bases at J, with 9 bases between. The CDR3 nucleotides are TGTGCCAGCAGCCCGATTCTTATGAACACTGAAGCTTTCTTT. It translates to CASSPILMNTEAFF.

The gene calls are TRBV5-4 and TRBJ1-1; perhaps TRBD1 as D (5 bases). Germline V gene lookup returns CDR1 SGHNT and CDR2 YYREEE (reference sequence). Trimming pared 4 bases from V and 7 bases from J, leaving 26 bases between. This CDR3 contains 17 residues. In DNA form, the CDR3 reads TGTGCCAGCAGCCCCCGGGACTGGGACGGAGGGGACGGTGAAGCTTTCTTT. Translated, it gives CASSPRDWDGGDGEAFF.

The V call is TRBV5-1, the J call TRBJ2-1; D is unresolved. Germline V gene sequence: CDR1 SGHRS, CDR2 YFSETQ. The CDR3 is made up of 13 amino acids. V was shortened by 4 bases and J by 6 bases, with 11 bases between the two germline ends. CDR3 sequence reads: CASSRARPNEQFF. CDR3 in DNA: TGCGCCAGCAGCCGGGCCAGACCCAATGAGCAGTTCTTC.

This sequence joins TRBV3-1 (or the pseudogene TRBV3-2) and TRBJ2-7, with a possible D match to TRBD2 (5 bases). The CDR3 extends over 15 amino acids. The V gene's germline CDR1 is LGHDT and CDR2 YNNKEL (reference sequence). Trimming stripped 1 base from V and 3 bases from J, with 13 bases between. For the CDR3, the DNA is TGTGCCAGCAGCCAAGGAGGGAGTCTCGGCTACGAGCAGTACTTC. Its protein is CASSQGGSLGYEQYF.

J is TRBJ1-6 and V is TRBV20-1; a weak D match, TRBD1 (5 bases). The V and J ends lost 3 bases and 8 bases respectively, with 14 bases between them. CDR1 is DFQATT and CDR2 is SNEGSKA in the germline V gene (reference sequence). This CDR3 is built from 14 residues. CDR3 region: CSASAGRPYSPLHF. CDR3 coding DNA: TGCAGTGCTAGTGCAGGGAGGCCCTATTCACCCCTCCACTTT.

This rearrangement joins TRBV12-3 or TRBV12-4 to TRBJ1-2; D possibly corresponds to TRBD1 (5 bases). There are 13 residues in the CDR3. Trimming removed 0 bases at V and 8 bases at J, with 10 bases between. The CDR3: CASSLASRGGYTF. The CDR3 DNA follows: TGTGCCAGCAGTTTAGCGTCGAGGGGCGGCTACACCTTC.

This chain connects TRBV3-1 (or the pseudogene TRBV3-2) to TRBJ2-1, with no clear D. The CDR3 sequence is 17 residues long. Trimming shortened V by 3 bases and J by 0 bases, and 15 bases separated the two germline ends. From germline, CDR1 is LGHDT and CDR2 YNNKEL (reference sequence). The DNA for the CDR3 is TGTGCCAGCAGCCAGTTTCACAGCGCGAGCTCCTACAATGAGCAGTTCTTC. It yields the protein CASSQFHSASSYNEQFF.

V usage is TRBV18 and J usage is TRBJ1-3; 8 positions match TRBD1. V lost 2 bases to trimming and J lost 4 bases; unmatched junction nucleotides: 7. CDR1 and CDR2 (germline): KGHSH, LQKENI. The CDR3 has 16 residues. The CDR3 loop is CASSPGGQGTGNTIYF. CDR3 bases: TGTGCCAGCTCACCAGGAGGACAGGGAACCGGAAACACCATATATTTT.

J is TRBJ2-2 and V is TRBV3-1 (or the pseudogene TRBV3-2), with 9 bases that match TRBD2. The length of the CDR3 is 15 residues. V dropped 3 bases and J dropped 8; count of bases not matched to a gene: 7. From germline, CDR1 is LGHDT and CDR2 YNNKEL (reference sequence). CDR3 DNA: TGTGCCAGCAGCCATGTGGTGCGGGAGGGAGGGGAGCTGTTTTTT. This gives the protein CASSHVVREGGELFF.

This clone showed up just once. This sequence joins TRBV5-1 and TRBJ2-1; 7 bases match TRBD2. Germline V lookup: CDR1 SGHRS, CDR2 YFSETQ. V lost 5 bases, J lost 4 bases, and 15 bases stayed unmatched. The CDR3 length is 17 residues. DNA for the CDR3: TGCGCCAGCAGTTCCATCGAGGGGCTAGCGGAATACAATGAGCAGTTCTTC. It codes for CASSSIEGLAEYNEQFF. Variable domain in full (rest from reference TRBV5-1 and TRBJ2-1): KAGVTQTPRYLIKTRGQQVTLSCSPISGHRSVSWYQQTPGQGLQFLFEYFSETQRNKGNFPGRFSGRQFSNSRSEMNVSTLELGDSALYLCASSSIEGLAEYNEQFFGPGTRLTVL.

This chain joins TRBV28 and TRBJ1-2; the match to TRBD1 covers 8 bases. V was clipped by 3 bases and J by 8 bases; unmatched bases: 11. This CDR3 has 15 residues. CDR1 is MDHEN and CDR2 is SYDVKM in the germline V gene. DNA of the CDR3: TGTGCCAGCAGTTTCCAGGACAGGGAGGTGGGCGGCTACACCTTC. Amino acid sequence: CASSFQDREVGGYTF.

CDR3 sequence reads: CASSFGGARSNQPQHF. The CDR3 bases are TGTGCCAGCAGCTTCGGAGGGGCGCGAAGCAATCAGCCCCAGCATTTT. V and J are TRBV5-4 and TRBJ1-5; D is possibly TRBD1 (5 bases). Germline V gene sequence: CDR1 SGHNT, CDR2 YYREEE (reference sequence). V lost 2 bases to trimming and J lost 1 base, with 13 bases between them. The CDR3 sequence is 16 residues long.

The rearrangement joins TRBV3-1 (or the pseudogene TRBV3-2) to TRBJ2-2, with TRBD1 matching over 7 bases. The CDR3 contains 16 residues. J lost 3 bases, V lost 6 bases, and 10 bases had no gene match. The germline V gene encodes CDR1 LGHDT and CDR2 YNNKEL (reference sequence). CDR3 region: CASSPGPGGHTGELFF. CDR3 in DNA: TGTGCCAGCAGTCCCGGGCCAGGGGGTCACACCGGGGAGCTGTTTTTT.

The CDR3 loop reads CASSHWLNEQFF. The CDR3 DNA is TGTGCCAGCAGCCATTGGCTCAATGAGCAGTTCTTC. This chain uses TRBV3-1 (or the pseudogene TRBV3-2) with TRBJ2-1; no firm D call. Germline V gene lookup returns CDR1 LGHDT and CDR2 YNNKEL (reference sequence). The CDR3 loop spans 12 amino acids. The germline V and J ends were trimmed by 3 bases and 6 bases, with 6 bases remaining between them.

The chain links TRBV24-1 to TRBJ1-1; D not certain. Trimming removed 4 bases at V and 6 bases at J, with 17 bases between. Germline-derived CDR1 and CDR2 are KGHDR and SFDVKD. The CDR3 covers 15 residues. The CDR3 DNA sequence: TGTGCCACCAGTGAATCCGGGCAGCTCGGGGCTGAAGCTTTCTTT. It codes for CATSESGQLGAEAFF.

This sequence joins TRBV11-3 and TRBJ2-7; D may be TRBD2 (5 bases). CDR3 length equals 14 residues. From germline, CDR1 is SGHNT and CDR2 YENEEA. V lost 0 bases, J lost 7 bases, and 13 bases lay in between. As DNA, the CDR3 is TGTGCCAGCAGCTTAGAGGTAACTTCGGGGGAGCAGTACTTC. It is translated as CASSLEVTSGEQYF.

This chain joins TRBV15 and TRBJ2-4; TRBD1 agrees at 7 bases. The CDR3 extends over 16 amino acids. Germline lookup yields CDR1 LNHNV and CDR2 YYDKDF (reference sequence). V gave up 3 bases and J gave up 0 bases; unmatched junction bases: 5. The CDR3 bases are TGTGCCACCAGCAGGGCGACAGGGCTAGCCAAAAACATTCAGTACTTC. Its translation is CATSRATGLAKNIQYF.

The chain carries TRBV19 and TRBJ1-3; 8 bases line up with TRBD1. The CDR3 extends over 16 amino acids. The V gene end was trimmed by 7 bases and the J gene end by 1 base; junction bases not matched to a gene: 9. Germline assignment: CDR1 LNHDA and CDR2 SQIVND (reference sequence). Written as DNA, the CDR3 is TGTGCCAGTACCTTGGACAGGGCTGATTCTGGAAACACCATATATTTT. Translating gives CASTLDRADSGNTIYF.

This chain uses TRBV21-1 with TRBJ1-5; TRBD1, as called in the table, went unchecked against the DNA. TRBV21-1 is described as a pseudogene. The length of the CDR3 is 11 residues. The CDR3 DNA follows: TGTGCCAGACAGGGGTGTGAGCCCCAGCATTTT. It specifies CARQGCEPQHF.

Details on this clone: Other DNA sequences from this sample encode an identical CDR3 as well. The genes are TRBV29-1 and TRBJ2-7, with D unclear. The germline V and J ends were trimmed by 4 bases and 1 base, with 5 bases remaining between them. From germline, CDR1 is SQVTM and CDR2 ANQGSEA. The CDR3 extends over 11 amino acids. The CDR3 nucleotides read TGCAGCGTTGGCTCATCCTACGAGCAGTACTTC. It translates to CSVGSSYEQYF.

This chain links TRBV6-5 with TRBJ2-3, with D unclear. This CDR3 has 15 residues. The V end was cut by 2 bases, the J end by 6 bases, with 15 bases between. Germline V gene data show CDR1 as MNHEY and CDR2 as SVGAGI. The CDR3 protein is CASSYRLIKGDTQYF. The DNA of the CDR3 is TGTGCCAGCAGTTACCGGCTGATCAAGGGCGATACGCAGTATTTT.

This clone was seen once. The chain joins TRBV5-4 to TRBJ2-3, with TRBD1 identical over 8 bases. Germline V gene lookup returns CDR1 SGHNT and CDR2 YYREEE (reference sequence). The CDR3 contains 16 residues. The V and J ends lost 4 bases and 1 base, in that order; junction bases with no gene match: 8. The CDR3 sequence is CASSPPPGQGTDTQYF. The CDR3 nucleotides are TGTGCCAGCAGCCCGCCCCCGGGACAGGGCACAGATACGCAGTATTTT.

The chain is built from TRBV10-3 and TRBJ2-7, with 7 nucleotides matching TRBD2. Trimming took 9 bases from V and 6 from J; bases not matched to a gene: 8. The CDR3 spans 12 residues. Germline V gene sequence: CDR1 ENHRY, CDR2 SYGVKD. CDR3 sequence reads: CAIWGGDSEQYF. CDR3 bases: TGTGCCATTTGGGGGGGAGACTCCGAGCAGTACTTC.

The DNA for the CDR3 is TGTGCCAGCTCACCACCGGGGGGCTACGAAGGGACCCAGTACTTC. This encodes CASSPPGGYEGTQYF. This chain uses TRBV18 with TRBJ2-5; D possibly uses TRBD1 or TRBD2 (6 bases each). The V end was cut by 0 bases, the J end by 7 bases, with 15 bases between. The CDR3 is 15 amino acids. In germline, CDR1 is KGHSH, CDR2 LQKENI.

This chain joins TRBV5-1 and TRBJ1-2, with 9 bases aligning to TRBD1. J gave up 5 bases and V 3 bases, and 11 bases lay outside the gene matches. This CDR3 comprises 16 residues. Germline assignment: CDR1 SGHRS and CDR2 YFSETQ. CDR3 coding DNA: TGCGCCAGCAGCTCGGGGACAGGGACGGGACCTTATGGCTACACCTTC. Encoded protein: CASSSGTGTGPYGYTF. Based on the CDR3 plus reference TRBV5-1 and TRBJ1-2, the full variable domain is KAGVTQTPRYLIKTRGQQVTLSCSPISGHRSVSWYQQTPGQGLQFLFEYFSETQRNKGNFPGRFSGRQFSNSRSEMNVSTLELGDSALYLCASSSGTGTGPYGYTFGSGTRLTVV.

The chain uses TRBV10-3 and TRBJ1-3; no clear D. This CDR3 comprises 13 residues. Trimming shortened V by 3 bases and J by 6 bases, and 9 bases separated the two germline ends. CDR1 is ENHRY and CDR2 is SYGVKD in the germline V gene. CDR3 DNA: TGTGCCATCAGTGATACACGGGCAAACACCATATATTTT. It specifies CAISDTRANTIYF.

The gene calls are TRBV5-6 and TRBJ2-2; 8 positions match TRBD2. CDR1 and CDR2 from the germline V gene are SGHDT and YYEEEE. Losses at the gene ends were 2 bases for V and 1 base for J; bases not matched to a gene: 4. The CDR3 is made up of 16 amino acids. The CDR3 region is CASSFSLAVNTGELFF. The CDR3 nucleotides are TGTGCCAGCAGCTTTTCACTAGCGGTGAACACCGGGGAGCTGTTTTTT.

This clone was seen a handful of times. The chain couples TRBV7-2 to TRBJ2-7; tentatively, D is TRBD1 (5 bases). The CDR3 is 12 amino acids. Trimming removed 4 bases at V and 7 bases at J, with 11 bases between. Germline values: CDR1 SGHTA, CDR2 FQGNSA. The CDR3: CASSSLGQEQYF. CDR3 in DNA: TGTGCCAGCAGCTCCTTGGGGCAGGAGCAGTACTTC. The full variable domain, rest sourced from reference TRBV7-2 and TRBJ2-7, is GAGVSQSPSNKVTEKGKDVELRCDPISGHTALYWYRQSLGQGLEFLIYFQGNSAPDKSGLPSDRFSAERTGGSVSTLTIQRTQQEDSAVYLCASSSLGQEQYFGPGTRLTVT.

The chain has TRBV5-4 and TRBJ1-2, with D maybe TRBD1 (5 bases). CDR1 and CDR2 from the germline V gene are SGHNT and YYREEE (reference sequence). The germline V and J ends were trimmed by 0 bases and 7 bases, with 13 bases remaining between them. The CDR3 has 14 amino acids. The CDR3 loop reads CASSLGSRDSGYTF. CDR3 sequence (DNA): TGTGCCAGCAGCTTGGGTAGCAGGGACTCTGGCTACACCTTC.